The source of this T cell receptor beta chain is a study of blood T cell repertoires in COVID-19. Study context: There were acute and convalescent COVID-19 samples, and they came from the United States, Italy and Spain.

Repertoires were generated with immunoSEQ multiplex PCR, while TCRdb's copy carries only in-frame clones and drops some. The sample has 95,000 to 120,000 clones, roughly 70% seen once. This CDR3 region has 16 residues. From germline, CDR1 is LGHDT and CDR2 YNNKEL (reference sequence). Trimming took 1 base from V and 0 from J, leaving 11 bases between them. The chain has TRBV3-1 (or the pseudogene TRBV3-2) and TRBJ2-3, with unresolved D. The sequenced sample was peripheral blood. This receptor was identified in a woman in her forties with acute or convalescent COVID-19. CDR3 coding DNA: TGTGCCAGCAGCCAAGGGGCCGTGTTTAGCACAGATACGCAGTATTTT. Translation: CASSQGAVFSTDTQYF.